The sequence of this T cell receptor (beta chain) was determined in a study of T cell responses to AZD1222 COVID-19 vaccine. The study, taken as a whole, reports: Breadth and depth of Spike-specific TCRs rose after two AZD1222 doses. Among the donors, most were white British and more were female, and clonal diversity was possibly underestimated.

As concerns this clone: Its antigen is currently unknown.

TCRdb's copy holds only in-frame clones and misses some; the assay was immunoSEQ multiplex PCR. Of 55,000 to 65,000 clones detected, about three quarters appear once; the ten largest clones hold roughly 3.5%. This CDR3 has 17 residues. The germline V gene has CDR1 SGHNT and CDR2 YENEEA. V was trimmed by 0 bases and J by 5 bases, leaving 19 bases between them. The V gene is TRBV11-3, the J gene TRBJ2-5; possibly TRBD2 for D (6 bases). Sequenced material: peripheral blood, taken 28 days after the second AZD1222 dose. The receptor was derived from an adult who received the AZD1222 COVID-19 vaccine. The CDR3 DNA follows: TGTGCCAGCAGCTTAGATCTTTCGGTTGGAGGGACGGAGACCCAGTACTTC. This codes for CASSLDLSVGGTETQYF.